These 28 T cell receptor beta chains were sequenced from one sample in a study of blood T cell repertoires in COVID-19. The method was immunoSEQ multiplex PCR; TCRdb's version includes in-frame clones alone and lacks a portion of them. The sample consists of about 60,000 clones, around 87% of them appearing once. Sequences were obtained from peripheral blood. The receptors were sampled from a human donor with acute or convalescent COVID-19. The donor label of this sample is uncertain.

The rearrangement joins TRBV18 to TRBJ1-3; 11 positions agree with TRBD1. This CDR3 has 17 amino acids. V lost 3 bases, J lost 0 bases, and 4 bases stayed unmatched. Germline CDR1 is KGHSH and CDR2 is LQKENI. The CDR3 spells CASSPRDRGASGNTIYF. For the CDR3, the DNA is TGTGCCAGCTCACCGCGGGACAGGGGGGCCTCTGGAAACACCATATATTTT.

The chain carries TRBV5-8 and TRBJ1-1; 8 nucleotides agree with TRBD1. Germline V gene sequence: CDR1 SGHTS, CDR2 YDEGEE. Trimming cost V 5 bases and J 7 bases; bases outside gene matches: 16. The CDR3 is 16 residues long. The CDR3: CASSAEDRVVRYEAFF. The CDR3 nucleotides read TGTGCCAGCAGTGCCGAGGACAGGGTGGTCCGGTATGAAGCTTTCTTT.

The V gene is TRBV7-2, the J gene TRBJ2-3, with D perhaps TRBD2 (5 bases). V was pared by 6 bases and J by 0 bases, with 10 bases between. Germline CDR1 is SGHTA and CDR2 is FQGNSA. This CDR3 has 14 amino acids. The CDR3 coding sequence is TGTGCCAGCAGTTATAGCGAAAGCACAGATACGCAGTATTTT. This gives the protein CASSYSESTDTQYF.

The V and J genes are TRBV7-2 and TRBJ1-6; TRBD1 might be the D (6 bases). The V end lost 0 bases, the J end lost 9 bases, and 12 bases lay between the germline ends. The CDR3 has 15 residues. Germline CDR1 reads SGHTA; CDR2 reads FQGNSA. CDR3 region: CASSLAGADFSPLHF. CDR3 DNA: TGTGCCAGCAGCTTAGCGGGGGCAGACTTTTCACCCCTCCACTTT.

The CDR3: CASSDRGQGNTIYF. The CDR3, as DNA: TGTGCCAGCAGCGACAGGGGGCAAGGAAACACCATATATTTT. The rearrangement links TRBV3-1 (or the pseudogene TRBV3-2) to TRBJ1-3; 10 bases fit TRBD1. V lost 5 bases and J lost 4; bases outside the gene matches: 2. Germline V gives CDR1 LGHDT, CDR2 YNNKEL (reference sequence). The CDR3 extends over 14 amino acids.

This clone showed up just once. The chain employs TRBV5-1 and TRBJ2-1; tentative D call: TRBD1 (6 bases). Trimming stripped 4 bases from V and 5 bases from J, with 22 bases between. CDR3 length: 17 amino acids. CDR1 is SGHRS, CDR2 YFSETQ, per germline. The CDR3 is CASSTKGHSKFNNEQFF. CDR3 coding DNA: TGCGCCAGCAGCACCAAGGGACATTCTAAATTTAACAATGAGCAGTTCTTC.

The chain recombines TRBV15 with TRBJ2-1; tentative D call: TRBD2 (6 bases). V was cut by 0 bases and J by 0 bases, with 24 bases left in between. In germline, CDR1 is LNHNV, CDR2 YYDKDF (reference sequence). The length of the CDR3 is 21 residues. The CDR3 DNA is TGTGCCACCAGCAGAGATTGGATGGGGGGTCGCGGGGTTAACTCCTACAATGAGCAGTTCTTC. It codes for CATSRDWMGGRGVNSYNEQFF.

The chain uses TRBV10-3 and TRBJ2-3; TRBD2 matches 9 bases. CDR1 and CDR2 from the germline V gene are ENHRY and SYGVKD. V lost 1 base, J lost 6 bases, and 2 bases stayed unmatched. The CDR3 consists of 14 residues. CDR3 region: CAISEFAGGDTQYF. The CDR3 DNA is TGTGCCATCAGTGAGTTTGCGGGAGGGGATACGCAGTATTTT.

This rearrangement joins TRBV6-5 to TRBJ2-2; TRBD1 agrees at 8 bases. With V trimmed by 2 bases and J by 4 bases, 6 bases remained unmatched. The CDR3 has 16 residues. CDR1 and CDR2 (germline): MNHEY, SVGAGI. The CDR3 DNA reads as TGTGCCAGCAGTTACCCCCAGGGGGCGGGCACCGGGGAGCTGTTTTTT. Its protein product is CASSYPQGAGTGELFF.

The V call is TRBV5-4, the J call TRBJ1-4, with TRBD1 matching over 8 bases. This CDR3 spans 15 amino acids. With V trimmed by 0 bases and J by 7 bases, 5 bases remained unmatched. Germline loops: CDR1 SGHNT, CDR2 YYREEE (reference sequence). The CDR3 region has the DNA TGTGCCAGCAGCTTGGGTCAGGGGGCCAGTGAAAAACTGTTTTTT. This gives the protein CASSLGQGASEKLFF.

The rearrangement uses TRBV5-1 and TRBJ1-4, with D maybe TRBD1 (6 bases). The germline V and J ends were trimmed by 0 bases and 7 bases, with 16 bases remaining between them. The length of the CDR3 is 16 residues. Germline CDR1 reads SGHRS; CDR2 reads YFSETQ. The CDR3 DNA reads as TGCGCCAGCAGCTTGGATCTTGCACAGGGTGGTGAAAAACTGTTTTTT. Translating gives CASSLDLAQGGEKLFF.

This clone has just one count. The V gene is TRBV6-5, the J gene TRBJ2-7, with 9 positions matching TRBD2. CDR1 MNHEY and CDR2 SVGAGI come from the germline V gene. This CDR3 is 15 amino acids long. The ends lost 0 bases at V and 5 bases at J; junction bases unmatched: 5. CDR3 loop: CASSYSGGGANEQYF. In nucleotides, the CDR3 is TGTGCCAGCAGTTACTCAGGCGGGGGGGCCAACGAGCAGTACTTC.

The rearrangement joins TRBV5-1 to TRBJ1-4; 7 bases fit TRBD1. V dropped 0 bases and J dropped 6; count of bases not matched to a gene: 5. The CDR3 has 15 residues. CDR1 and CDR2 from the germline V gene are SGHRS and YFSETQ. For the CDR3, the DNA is TGCGCCAGCAGCTTGGAGGGCAGGGGGGATGAAAAACTGTTTTTT. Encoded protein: CASSLEGRGDEKLFF.

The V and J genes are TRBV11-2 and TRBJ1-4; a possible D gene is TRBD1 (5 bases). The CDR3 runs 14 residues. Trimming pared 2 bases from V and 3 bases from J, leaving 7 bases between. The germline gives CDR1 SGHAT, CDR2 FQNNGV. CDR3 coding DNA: TGTGCCAGCAGCTTAAGACAGTCTAATGAAAAACTGTTTTTT. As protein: CASSLRQSNEKLFF.

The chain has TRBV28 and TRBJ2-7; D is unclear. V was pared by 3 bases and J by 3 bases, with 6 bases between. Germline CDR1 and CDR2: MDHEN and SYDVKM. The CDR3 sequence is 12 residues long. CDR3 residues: CASSFGNYEQYV. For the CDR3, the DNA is TGTGCCAGCAGTTTTGGCAACTACGAGCAGTACGTC.

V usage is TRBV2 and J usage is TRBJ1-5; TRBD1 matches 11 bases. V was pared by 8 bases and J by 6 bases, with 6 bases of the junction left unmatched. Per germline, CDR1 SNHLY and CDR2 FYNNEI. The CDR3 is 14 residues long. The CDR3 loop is CASLGQGVSQPQHF. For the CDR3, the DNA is TGTGCCAGCTTGGGACAGGGGGTGAGTCAGCCCCAGCATTTT.

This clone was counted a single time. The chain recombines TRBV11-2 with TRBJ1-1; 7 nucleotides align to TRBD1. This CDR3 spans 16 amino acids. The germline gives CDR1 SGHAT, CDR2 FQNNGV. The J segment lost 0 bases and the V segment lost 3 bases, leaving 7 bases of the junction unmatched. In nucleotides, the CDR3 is TGTGCCAGCAGCTTTTTCCCGACAGGGATGAACACTGAAGCTTTCTTT. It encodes CASSFFPTGMNTEAFF.

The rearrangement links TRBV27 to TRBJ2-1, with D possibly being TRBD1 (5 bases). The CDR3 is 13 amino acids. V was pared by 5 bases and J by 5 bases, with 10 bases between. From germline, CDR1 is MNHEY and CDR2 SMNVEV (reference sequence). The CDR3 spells CASSLGVNNEQFF. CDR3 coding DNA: TGTGCCAGCAGTCTAGGGGTAAACAATGAGCAGTTCTTC.

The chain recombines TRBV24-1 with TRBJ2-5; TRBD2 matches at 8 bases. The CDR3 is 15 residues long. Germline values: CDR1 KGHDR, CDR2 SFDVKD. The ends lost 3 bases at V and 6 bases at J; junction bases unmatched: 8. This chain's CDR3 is CATSDPRTSHQTQYF. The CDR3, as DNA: TGTGCCACCAGTGATCCCCGGACTAGCCATCAGACCCAGTACTTC.

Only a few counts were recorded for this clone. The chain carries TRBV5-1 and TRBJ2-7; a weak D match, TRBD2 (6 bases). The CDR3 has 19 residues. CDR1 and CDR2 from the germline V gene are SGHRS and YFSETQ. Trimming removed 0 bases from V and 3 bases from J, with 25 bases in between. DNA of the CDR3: TGCGCCAGCAGCTTGGTTTTTGGTCCGGAGGCGGGAAGTAGCTACGAGCAGTACTTC. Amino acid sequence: CASSLVFGPEAGSSYEQYF. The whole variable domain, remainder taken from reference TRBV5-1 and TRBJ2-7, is KAGVTQTPRYLIKTRGQQVTLSCSPISGHRSVSWYQQTPGQGLQFLFEYFSETQRNKGNFPGRFSGRQFSNSRSEMNVSTLELGDSALYLCASSLVFGPEAGSSYEQYFGPGTRLTVT.

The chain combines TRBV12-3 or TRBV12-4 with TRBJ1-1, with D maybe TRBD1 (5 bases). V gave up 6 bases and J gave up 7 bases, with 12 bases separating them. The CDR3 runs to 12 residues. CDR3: CASSLQTVEAFF. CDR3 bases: TGTGCCAGCAGCCTCCAGACAGTTGAAGCTTTCTTT.

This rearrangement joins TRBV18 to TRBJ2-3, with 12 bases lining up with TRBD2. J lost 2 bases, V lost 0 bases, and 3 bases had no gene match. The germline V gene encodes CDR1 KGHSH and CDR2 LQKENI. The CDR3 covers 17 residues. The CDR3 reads CASSPPGLAGNTDTQYF. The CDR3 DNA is TGTGCCAGCTCACCACCCGGACTAGCGGGGAACACAGATACGCAGTATTTT.

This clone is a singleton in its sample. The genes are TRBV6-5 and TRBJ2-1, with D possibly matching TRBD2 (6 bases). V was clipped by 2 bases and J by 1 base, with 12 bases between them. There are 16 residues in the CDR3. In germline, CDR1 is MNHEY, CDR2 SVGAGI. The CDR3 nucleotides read TGTGCCAGCAGTTACGAGGCTAGCGTGTCCTACAATGAGCAGTTCTTC. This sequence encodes CASSYEASVSYNEQFF.

The CDR3 region is CASSPGQPGSYEQYF. In DNA form, the CDR3 reads TGTGCCAGCAGTCCGGGACAGCCCGGAAGCTACGAGCAGTACTTC. The chain uses TRBV2 and TRBJ2-7; 7 positions agree with TRBD1. The V and J ends lost 5 bases and 3 bases, in that order; junction bases with no gene match: 10. The germline gives CDR1 SNHLY, CDR2 FYNNEI. The CDR3 is 15 residues long. Variable domain in full (rest from reference TRBV2 and TRBJ2-7): EPEVTQTPSHQVTQMGQEVILRCVPISNHLYFYWYRQILGQKVEFLVSFYNNEISEKSEIFDDQFSVERPDGSNFTLKIRSTKLEDSAMYFCASSPGQPGSYEQYFGPGTRLTVT.

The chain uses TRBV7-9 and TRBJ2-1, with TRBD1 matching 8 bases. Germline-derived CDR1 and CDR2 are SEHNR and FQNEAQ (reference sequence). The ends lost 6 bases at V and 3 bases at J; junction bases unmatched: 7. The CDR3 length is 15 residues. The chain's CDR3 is CASRSSGTGYNEQFF. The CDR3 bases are TGTGCCAGCAGGAGTTCTGGGACAGGCTACAATGAGCAGTTCTTC.

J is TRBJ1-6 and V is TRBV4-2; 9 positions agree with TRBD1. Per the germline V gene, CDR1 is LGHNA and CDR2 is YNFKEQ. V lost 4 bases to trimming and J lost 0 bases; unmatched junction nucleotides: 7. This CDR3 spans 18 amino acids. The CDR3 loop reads CASSPQATGGSYNSPLHF. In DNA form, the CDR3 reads TGTGCCAGCAGCCCCCAAGCGACAGGGGGCTCCTATAATTCACCCCTCCACTTT.

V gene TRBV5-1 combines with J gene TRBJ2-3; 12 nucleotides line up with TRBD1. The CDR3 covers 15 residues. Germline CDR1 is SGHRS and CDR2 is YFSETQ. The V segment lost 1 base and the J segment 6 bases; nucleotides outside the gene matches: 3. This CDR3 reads CASSLTGTGGDTQYF. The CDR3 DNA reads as TGCGCCAGCAGCTTGACTGGGACAGGGGGCGATACGCAGTATTTT.

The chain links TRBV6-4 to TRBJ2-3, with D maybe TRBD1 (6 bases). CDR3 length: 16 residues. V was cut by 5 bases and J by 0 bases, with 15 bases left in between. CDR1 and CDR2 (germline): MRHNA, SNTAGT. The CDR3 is CASSLQGEASTDTQYF. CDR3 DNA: TGTGCCAGCAGTTTACAGGGTGAAGCTAGCACAGATACGCAGTATTTT.